This T cell receptor beta chain was recovered during a study of patients and donors after allogeneic stem cell transplantation. In its sample, this clonotype was seen a few times. Each CDR3 protein is one row after TCRdb ran MiXCR on the RT-PCR reads. The data contain under 170,000 distinct CDR3 sequences, about two fifths of them singletons. V shed 5 bases, J shed 0 bases, and the junction held 6 bases outside the gene matches. This CDR3 region has 15 residues. Germline values: CDR1 SEHNR, CDR2 FQNEAQ (reference sequence). The receptor's source is a human donor who was either an allogeneic HSCT recipient or a stem cell or donor lymphocyte infusion donor (not recorded which). It is not recorded whose cells these are; they may come from a transplant donor. The chain combines TRBV7-9 with TRBJ1-1; TRBD1 matches 7 bases. Sequenced input: blood, either unsorted or a sorted T cell fraction (not recorded which). This CDR3 is CASSATGIMNTEAFF. CDR3 DNA: TGTGCCAGCAGCGCGACAGGGATCATGAACACTGAAGCTTTCTTT.